The 4 T cell receptor beta chains below all came from one sample that was sequenced in a study of beta chain features in type 1 diabetes. cDNA synthesis used the whole RNA isolate, giving expressed TCRB sequences. Clones were sequenced by immunoSEQ multiplex PCR, and TCRdb holds only the in-frame ones, with some missing. In the table there are 330,000 or so clones, roughly 15% of which are singletons. Sequenced sample: central memory CD4+ T cells from blood. These receptor sequences come from a man aged 30 to 45 in good health.

V is TRBV10-3 and J is TRBJ1-2; no definite D call. This CDR3 is built from 11 residues. Germline loops: CDR1 ENHRY, CDR2 SYGVKD. V was pared by 2 bases and J by 8 bases, with 6 bases between. CDR3 bases: TGTGCCATCAGTGAGCCGAGGGGCTACACCTTC. Protein: CAISEPRGYTF.

The chain employs TRBV7-2 and TRBJ2-7, with 7 bases fitting TRBD1. This CDR3 has 14 residues. V dropped 2 bases and J dropped 7; count of bases not matched to a gene: 8. Germline V gene data show CDR1 as SGHTA and CDR2 as FQGNSA. The CDR3 bases are TGTGCCAGCAGCTTAACAGGGGCCGCACGGGAGCAGTACTTC. It translates to CASSLTGAAREQYF.

Turning to this clone: The sample contains more than one DNA sequence encoding this CDR3. V gene TRBV29-1 combines with J gene TRBJ2-3, with 15 bases aligning to TRBD2. This CDR3 is 16 amino acids long. V shed 4 bases, J shed 3 bases, and the junction held 5 bases outside the gene matches. Germline lookup yields CDR1 SQVTM and CDR2 ANQGSEA. CDR3 DNA: TGCAGCGTTGGGACTAGCGGGGGGGCAAGGACAGATACGCAGTATTTT. Protein sequence: CSVGTSGGARTDTQYF.

The chain has TRBV7-9 and TRBJ2-7; 9 bases match TRBD1. The CDR3 totals 14 residues. The V gene end was trimmed by 5 bases and the J gene end by 3 bases; junction bases not matched to a gene: 5. CDR1 is SEHNR and CDR2 is FQNEAQ in the germline V gene (reference sequence). The CDR3 spells CASSVGQGFYEQYV. CDR3 in DNA: TGTGCCAGCAGCGTGGGACAGGGTTTCTACGAGCAGTACGTC.